The rows below give T cell receptor beta chains drawn from one sample of a study of T-cell memory formation after mild COVID-19. TCRdb re-derived calls from the 5' RACE reads in MiXCR, one entry per CDR3 protein. This table holds 110,000 or so distinct CDR3 sequences, approximately 21% found once. Specimen: PBMCs or a T cell subset sorted from them (not recorded which). Receptors were obtained from a man aged 18 to 29 who had mild COVID-19 (a few samples of this study predate the infection). Cell type and time point are not known. The conserved cysteine and the conserved F or W are not part of the CDR3 here.

CDR3: ASTATGNEQF
J: TRBJ2-1
V: TRBV27

CDR3: ASSLRSGGEGNEQF
J: TRBJ2-1
V: TRBV7-2

CDR3: ASKQQGLAKNIQY
J: TRBJ2-4
V: TRBV12-3/TRBV12-4

CDR3: ASSRNRLMNTEAF
J: TRBJ1-1
V: TRBV19

CDR3: ATSDLSGKGYNEQF
J: TRBJ2-1
V: TRBV24-1

CDR3: SAREGGQGYYGYT
J: TRBJ1-2
V: TRBV20-1

CDR3: ATSRVRSQLQGETQY
J: TRBJ2-5
V: TRBV15

CDR3: AAGDYNEQF
J: TRBJ2-1
V: TRBV6-5

CDR3: ASSRDYFLSTDTQY
J: TRBJ2-3
V: TRBV28

CDR3: ASTGTGQGRTDTQY
J: TRBJ2-3
V: TRBV25-1

CDR3: SATRLGWAF
J: TRBJ1-1
V: TRBV20-1

CDR3: ASSQDSSGNTGELF
J: TRBJ2-2
V: TRBV4-3

CDR3: ASSTPRFNEQF
J: TRBJ2-1
V: TRBV5-1

CDR3: ASSQSWGSTEAF
J: TRBJ1-1
V: TRBV7-2

CDR3: ASSPQPGGAYNEQF
J: TRBJ2-1
V: TRBV7-6

CDR3: ASSLEASGGPTDTQY
J: TRBJ2-3
V: TRBV5-1

CDR3: ATSDSGRGSYEQY
J: TRBJ2-7
V: TRBV24-1